This TCR beta chain was recovered during a study of blood T cell repertoires in COVID-19. Study background: Acute and convalescent COVID-19 specimens originated in the United States, Italy and Spain. In each case, the material was cDNA or gDNA derived from T cells, B-cell-depleted T cells, or PBMCs.

TCRdb's copy holds only in-frame clones and misses some; the assay was immunoSEQ multiplex PCR. Here the sample spans around 250,000 clones, 90% being singletons. Seattle enrolled patients during active infection and tracked them longitudinally. Germline values: CDR1 SNHLY, CDR2 FYNNEI. Deletions cut 1 base from V and 10 bases from J, with 11 bases between. CDR3 length: 13 residues. V is TRBV2 and J is TRBJ1-3, with D unresolved. The sequenced material came from peripheral blood. The origin of this receptor is a woman aged 60-75 years with COVID-19, enrolled during active disease. The CDR3 nucleotides are TGTGCCAGCAGTGAAGGCCCGGGTAGGACCATATATTTT. Its protein product is CASSEGPGRTIYF.